This T cell receptor (beta chain) emerged from a study of shared clonotypes between healthy human individuals. Background on the study: The donor pool was made up of two women and a few men aged 18 to 49. CD4 naive and CD4 memory each took three plates per donor, while CD8 naive took two and CD8 memory one. Points from the study as a whole: Richness estimates generally favored naive over memory subsets.

Remarks on this clone: Its cognate antigen is unknown.

V was shortened by 1 base and J by 7 bases, with 11 bases between the two germline ends. The CDR3 contains 13 residues. Germline V gives CDR1 SGHTA, CDR2 FQGTGA. Clones were read by immunoSEQ multiplex PCR, and TCRdb kept only the in-frame ones, dropping some. The sample holds some 2,500,000 clones, 93% seen once. This clonotype was obtained from a man younger than 35 in good health. Some clones in this sample may be carry-over from other donors' samples. The V and J genes are TRBV7-3 and TRBJ2-7; TRBD1 might be the D (6 bases). The sample consisted of naive CD4+ T cells from PBMCs. Subset noted: CD45RA+ positively selected. The CDR3 coding sequence is TGTGCCAGCAGCTTAAGTGGGCAGGGGGAGCAGTACTTC. Translation gives CASSLSGQGEQYF.